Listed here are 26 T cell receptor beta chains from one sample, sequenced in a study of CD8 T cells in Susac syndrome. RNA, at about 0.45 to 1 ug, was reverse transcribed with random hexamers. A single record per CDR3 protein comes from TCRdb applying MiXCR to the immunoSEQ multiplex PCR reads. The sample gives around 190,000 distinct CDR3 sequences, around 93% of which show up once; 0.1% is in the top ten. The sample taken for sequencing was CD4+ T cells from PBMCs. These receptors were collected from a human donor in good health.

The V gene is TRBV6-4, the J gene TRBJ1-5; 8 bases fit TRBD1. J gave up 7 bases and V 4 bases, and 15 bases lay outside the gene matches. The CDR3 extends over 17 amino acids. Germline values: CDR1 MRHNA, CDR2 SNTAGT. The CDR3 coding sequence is TGTGCCAGCAGTGGATTTGCGACAGGGGTCCCCAGGCAGCCCCAGCATTTT. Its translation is CASSGFATGVPRQPQHF.

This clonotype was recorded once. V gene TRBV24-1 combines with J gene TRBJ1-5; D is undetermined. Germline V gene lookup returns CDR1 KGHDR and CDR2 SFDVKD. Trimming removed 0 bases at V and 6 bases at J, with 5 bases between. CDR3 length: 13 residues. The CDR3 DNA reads TGTGCCACCAGTGATTTGCCGGGTCAGCCCCAGCATTTT. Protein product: CATSDLPGQPQHF.

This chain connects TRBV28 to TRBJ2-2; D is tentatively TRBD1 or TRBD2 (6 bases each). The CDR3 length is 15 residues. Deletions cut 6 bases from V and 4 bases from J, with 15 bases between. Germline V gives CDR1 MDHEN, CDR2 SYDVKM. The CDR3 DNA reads TGTGCCAGCAGCCGCGGTGGGGGGCCCACCGGGGAGCTGTTTTTT. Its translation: CASSRGGGPTGELFF.

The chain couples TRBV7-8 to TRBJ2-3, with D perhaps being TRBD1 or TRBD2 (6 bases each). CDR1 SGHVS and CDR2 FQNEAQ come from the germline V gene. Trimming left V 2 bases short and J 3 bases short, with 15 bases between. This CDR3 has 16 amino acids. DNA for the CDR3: TGTGCCAGCAGCTTAACGGACAGCGGGCTTACAGATACGCAGTATTTT. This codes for CASSLTDSGLTDTQYF.

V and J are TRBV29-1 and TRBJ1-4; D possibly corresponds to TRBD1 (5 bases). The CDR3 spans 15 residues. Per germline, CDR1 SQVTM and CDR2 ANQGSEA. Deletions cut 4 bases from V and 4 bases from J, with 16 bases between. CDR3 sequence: CSVARRDSVNEKLFF. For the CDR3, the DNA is TGCAGCGTTGCTCGACGAGACAGTGTTAATGAAAAACTGTTTTTT.

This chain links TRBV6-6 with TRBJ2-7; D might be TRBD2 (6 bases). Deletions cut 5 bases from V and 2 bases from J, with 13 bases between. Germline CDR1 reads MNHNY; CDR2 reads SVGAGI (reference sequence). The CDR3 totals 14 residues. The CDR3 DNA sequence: TGTGCCAGCAGTGGCCGGGACTCACCCTACGAGCAGTACTTC. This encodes CASSGRDSPYEQYF.

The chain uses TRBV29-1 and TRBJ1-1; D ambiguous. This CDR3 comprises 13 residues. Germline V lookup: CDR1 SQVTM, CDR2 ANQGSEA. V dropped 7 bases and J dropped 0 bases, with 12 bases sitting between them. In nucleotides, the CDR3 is TGCAGCGCTTGCAAGGGAATGAACACTGAAGCTTTCTTT. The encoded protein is CSACKGMNTEAFF.

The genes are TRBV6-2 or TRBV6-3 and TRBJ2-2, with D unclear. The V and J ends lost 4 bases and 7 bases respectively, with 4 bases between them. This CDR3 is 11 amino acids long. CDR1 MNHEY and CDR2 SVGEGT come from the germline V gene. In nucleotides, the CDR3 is TGTGCCAGCAGTTGGGGCGGGGAGCTGTTTTTT. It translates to CASSWGGELFF.

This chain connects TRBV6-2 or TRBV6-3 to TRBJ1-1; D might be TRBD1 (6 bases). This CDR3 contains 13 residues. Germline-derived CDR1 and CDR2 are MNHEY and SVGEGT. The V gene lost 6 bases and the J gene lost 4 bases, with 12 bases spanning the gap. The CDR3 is CASRDSGPTEAFF. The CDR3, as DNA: TGTGCCAGCAGGGACAGTGGACCCACTGAAGCTTTCTTT.

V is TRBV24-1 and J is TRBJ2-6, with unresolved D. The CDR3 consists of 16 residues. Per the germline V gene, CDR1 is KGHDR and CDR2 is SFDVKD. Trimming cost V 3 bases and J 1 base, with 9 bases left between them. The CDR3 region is CATSDRRSSGANVLTF. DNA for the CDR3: TGTGCCACCAGTGATCGACGGTCGTCTGGGGCCAACGTCCTGACTTTC.

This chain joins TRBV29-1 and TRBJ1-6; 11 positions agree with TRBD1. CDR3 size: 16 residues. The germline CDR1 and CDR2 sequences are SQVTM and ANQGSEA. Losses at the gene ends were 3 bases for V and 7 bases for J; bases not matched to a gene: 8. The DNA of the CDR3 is TGCAGCGTTGACGCCCCGGGACAGGGGGTCAATTCACCCCTCCACTTT. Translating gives CSVDAPGQGVNSPLHF.

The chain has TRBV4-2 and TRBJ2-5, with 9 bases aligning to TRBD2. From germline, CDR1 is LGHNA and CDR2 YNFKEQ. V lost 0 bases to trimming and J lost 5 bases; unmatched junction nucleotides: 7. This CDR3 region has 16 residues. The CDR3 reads CASSQDRRGGLETQYF. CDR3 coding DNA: TGTGCCAGCAGCCAAGATAGGCGGGGGGGCCTTGAGACCCAGTACTTC.

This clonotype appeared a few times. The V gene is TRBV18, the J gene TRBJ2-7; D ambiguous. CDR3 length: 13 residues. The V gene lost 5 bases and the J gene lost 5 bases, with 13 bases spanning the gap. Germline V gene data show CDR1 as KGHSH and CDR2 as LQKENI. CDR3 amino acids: CASSYKTSNEQYV. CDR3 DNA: TGTGCCAGCTCATACAAGACGAGTAACGAGCAGTACGTC.

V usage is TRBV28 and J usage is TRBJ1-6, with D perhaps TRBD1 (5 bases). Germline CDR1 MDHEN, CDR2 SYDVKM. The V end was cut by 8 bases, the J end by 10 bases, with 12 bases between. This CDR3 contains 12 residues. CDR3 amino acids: CASRGPGSPLHF. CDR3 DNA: TGTGCCAGCCGGGGCCCGGGGTCACCCCTCCACTTT.

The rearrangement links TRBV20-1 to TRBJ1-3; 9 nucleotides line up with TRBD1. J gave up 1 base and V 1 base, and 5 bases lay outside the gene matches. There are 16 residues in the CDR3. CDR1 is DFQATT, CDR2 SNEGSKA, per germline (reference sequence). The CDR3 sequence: CSARGQGQGSGNTIYF. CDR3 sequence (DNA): TGCAGTGCTAGAGGCCAGGGACAGGGATCTGGAAACACCATATATTTT.

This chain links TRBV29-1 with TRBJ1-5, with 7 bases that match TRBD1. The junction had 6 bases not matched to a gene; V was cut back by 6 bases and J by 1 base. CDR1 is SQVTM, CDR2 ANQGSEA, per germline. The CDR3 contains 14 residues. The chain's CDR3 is CSVKLTGSNQPQHF. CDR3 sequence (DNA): TGCAGCGTCAAATTGACAGGGAGCAATCAGCCCCAGCATTTT.

CDR3 in amino acids: CSVDRGDTQYF. The DNA of the CDR3 is TGCAGCGTTGATCGAGGTGATACGCAGTATTTT. The chain employs TRBV29-1 and TRBJ2-3; D gene unclear. CDR1 and CDR2 from the germline V gene are SQVTM and ANQGSEA. The CDR3 is 11 amino acids. Trimming left V 3 bases short and J 6 bases short, with 7 bases between.

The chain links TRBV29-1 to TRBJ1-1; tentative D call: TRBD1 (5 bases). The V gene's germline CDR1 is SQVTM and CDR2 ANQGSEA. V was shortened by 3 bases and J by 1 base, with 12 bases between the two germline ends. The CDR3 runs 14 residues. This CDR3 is CSVDPSGTNTEAFF. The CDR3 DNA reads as TGCAGCGTTGACCCTTCAGGGACGAACACTGAAGCTTTCTTT.

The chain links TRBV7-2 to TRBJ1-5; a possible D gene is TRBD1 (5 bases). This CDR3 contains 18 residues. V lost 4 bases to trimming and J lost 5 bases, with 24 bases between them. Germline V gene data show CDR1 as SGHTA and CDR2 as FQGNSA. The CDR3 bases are TGTGCCAGCAGCTCTTACCCCGGGACGGGGGGAAGGTATCAGCCCCAGCATTTT. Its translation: CASSSYPGTGGRYQPQHF.

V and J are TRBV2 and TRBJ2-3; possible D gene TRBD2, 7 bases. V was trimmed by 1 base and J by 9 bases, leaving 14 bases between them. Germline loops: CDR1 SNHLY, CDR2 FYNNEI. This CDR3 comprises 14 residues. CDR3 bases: TGTGCCAGCAGTGAAGACCGAGGGGGGGACACGCAGTATTTT. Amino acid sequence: CASSEDRGGDTQYF.

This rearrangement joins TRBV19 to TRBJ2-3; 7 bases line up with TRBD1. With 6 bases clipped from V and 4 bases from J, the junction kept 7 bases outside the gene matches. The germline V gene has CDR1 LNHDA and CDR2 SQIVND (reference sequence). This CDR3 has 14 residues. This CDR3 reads CASSQTGSADTQYF. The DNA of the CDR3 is TGTGCCAGTAGCCAGACAGGGAGCGCAGATACGCAGTATTTT.

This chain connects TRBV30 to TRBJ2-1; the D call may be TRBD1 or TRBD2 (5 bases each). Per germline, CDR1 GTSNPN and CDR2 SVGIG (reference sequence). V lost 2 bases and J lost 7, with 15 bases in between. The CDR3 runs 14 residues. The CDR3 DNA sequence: TGTGCCTGGAGTAGGATGGGGCCGGGGAATGAGCAGTTCTTC. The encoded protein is CAWSRMGPGNEQFF.

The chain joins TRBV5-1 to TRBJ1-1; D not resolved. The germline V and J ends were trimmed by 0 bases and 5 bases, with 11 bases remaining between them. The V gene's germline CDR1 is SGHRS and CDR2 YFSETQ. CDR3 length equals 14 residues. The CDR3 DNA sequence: TGCGCCAGCAGCTTGGTGGCGGGAGGTACTGAAGCTTTCTTT. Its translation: CASSLVAGGTEAFF.

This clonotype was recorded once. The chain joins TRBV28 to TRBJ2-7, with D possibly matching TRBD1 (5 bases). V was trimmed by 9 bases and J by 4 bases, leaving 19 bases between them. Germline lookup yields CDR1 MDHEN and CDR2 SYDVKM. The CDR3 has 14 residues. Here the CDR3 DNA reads TGTGCCAGTCAAGGGGTTTACGCCGCGTACGAGCAGTACGTC. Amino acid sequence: CASQGVYAAYEQYV.

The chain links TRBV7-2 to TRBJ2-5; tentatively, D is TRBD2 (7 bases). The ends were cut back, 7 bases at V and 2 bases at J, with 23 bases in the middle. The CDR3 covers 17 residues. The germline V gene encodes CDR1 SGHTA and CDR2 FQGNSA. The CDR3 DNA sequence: TGTGCCAGCACCAGCCCGGGGGGTGGGGGGACACAAGAGACCCAGTACTTC. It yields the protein CASTSPGGGGTQETQYF.

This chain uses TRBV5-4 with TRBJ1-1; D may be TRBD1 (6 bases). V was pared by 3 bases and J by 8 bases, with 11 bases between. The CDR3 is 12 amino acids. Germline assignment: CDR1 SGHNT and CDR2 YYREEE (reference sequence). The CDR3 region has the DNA TGTGCCAGCAGCTCCTCAGACAGGGAAGCTTTCTTT. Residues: CASSSSDREAFF.